A selection of T cell receptor beta chains follows, all from one sample in a study of control samples from healthy donors and cancer patients. Here immunoSEQ multiplex PCR was the method, and the copy in TCRdb shows in-frame clones only, minus some. The sample lists approximately 170,000 clones; 88% were seen once. Sequencing was done on a sample of blood. The receptors here all came from a woman aged 25 to 45 in good health. Both conserved end residues are part of each CDR3. D genes are given only for firm matches. Part of the rows lack a size; the others show once, few, many or a class for expanded clones.

v_call: TRBV5-4; clone_size: NA; d_call: NA; j_call: TRBJ2-1; cdr3_aa: CASSSADTVADNEQFF; cdr3_nt: TGTGCCAGCAGCTCCGCCGACACCGTAGCTGACAATGAGCAGTTCTTC
v_call: TRBV3-1/TRBV3-2; clone_size: NA; d_call: TRBD2; j_call: TRBJ2-3; cdr3_aa: CASSQDYPGLAGASTSTDTQYF; cdr3_nt: TGTGCCAGCAGCCAAGATTACCCCGGACTAGCGGGGGCATCAACTAGCACAGATACGCAGTATTTT
v_call: TRBV19; clone_size: NA; d_call: TRBD1; j_call: TRBJ2-1; cdr3_aa: CASSYAGTGVDEQFF; cdr3_nt: TGTGCCAGTAGTTATGCCGGGACAGGGGTCGATGAGCAGTTCTTC
v_call: TRBV7-9; clone_size: NA; d_call: NA; j_call: TRBJ1-2; cdr3_aa: CASSTDLGGYTF; cdr3_nt: TGTGCCAGCAGCACGGACCTTGGGGGCTACACCTTC
v_call: TRBV19; clone_size: NA; d_call: NA; j_call: TRBJ1-1; cdr3_aa: CASSRGHFEAFF; cdr3_nt: TGTGCCAGTAGCCGCGGACACTTTGAAGCTTTCTTT
v_call: TRBV6-1; clone_size: once; d_call: TRBD2; j_call: TRBJ2-7; cdr3_aa: CASSKAGTPYEQYF; cdr3_nt: TGTGCCAGCAGTAAAGCGGGGACCCCCTACGAGCAGTACTTC
v_call: TRBV19; clone_size: once; d_call: NA; j_call: TRBJ1-2; cdr3_aa: CATLGKSLTRLGYGYTF; cdr3_nt: TGTGCCACCCTTGGTAAATCCCTGACCCGATTGGGCTATGGCTACACCTTC
v_call: TRBV4-1; clone_size: NA; d_call: NA; j_call: TRBJ2-7; cdr3_aa: CASSQTADPSYEQYF; cdr3_nt: TGCGCCAGCAGCCAAACGGCAGACCCCTCCTACGAGCAGTACTTC
v_call: TRBV30; clone_size: once; d_call: TRBD2; j_call: TRBJ2-1; cdr3_aa: CAWSVGGGYNEQFF; cdr3_nt: TGTGCCTGGAGTGTCGGGGGGGGCTACAATGAGCAGTTCTTC
v_call: TRBV5-1; clone_size: NA; d_call: NA; j_call: TRBJ2-2; cdr3_aa: CASSLEASAGTGELFF; cdr3_nt: TGCGCCAGCAGCTTGGAGGCTAGCGCGGGCACCGGGGAGCTGTTTTTT
v_call: TRBV12-3/TRBV12-4; clone_size: few; d_call: NA; j_call: TRBJ1-1; cdr3_aa: CASSRGQNTEAFF; cdr3_nt: TGTGCCAGCAGCCGGGGACAGAACACTGAAGCTTTCTTT
v_call: TRBV19; clone_size: NA; d_call: NA; j_call: TRBJ1-2; cdr3_aa: CASSIAQGYGYTF; cdr3_nt: TGTGCCAGTAGTATCGCCCAGGGGTATGGCTACACCTTC
v_call: TRBV9; clone_size: NA; d_call: NA; j_call: TRBJ2-2; cdr3_aa: CASNRGGIWGELFF; cdr3_nt: TGTGCCAGCAATCGAGGAGGGATTTGGGGGGAGCTGTTTTTT
v_call: TRBV5-5; clone_size: NA; d_call: TRBD2; j_call: TRBJ2-1; cdr3_aa: CASSLGLAGVLNEQFF; cdr3_nt: TGTGCCAGCAGCTTGGGTCTAGCGGGAGTTCTCAATGAGCAGTTCTTC
v_call: TRBV3-1/TRBV3-2; clone_size: NA; d_call: TRBD1; j_call: TRBJ1-1; cdr3_aa: CASSMDRGREAFF; cdr3_nt: TGTGCCAGCAGCATGGACAGGGGGCGCGAAGCTTTCTTT
v_call: TRBV13; clone_size: once; d_call: NA; j_call: TRBJ1-5; cdr3_aa: CASSFGSLGNQPQHF; cdr3_nt: TGTGCCAGCAGCTTTGGATCTCTGGGCAATCAGCCCCAGCATTTT
v_call: TRBV11-2; clone_size: NA; d_call: NA; j_call: TRBJ1-2; cdr3_aa: CASSLEVAPSGYGYTF; cdr3_nt: TGTGCCAGCAGCTTAGAGGTAGCTCCGTCCGGCTATGGCTACACCTTC
v_call: TRBV27; clone_size: NA; d_call: TRBD2; j_call: TRBJ2-1; cdr3_aa: CASSFGRSHNEQFF; cdr3_nt: TGTGCCAGCAGTTTCGGGAGGTCCCACAATGAGCAGTTCTTC
v_call: TRBV7-8; clone_size: NA; d_call: TRBD2; j_call: TRBJ2-3; cdr3_aa: CASSRIRSSGLPDTQYF; cdr3_nt: TGTGCCAGCAGCCGGATTAGGAGTAGCGGGTTGCCAGATACGCAGTATTTT
v_call: TRBV9; clone_size: NA; d_call: TRBD2; j_call: TRBJ2-3; cdr3_aa: CASSPERRLAGELDTQYF; cdr3_nt: TGTGCCAGCAGCCCCGAGAGGAGGCTAGCGGGGGAGTTGGATACGCAGTATTTT
v_call: TRBV6-4; clone_size: NA; d_call: TRBD1; j_call: TRBJ2-2; cdr3_aa: CASRGTDAGELFF; cdr3_nt: TGTGCCAGCAGAGGGACAGACGCCGGGGAGCTGTTTTTT
v_call: TRBV5-6; clone_size: few; d_call: NA; j_call: TRBJ2-1; cdr3_aa: CASSLRGPYNEQFF; cdr3_nt: TGTGCCAGCAGCTTACGGGGGCCCTACAATGAGCAGTTCTTC
v_call: TRBV28; clone_size: NA; d_call: NA; j_call: TRBJ2-7; cdr3_aa: CASAPGGVHAYEQYF; cdr3_nt: TGTGCCAGCGCACCCGGTGGGGTGCACGCCTACGAGCAGTACTTC
v_call: TRBV6-6; clone_size: once; d_call: NA; j_call: TRBJ1-1; cdr3_aa: CASSYRGSAEAFF; cdr3_nt: TGTGCCAGCAGTTACCGGGGATCGGCTGAAGCTTTCTTT
v_call: TRBV5-6; clone_size: NA; d_call: NA; j_call: TRBJ2-3; cdr3_aa: CASSLRQTDTQYF; cdr3_nt: TGTGCCAGCAGCTTGCGTCAAACAGATACGCAGTATTTT
v_call: TRBV19; clone_size: NA; d_call: TRBD1; j_call: TRBJ1-1; cdr3_aa: CASSTGGRTEAFF; cdr3_nt: TGTGCCAGTAGTACAGGGGGCCGGACTGAAGCTTTCTTT
v_call: TRBV5-6; clone_size: NA; d_call: NA; j_call: TRBJ1-3; cdr3_aa: CASSPGVRAGNTIYF; cdr3_nt: TGTGCCAGCAGCCCCGGGGTGAGGGCCGGAAACACCATATATTTT
v_call: TRBV21-1; clone_size: NA; d_call: NA; j_call: TRBJ1-5; cdr3_aa: CASSKRGWGNQPQHF; cdr3_nt: TGTGCCAGCAGCAAGCGAGGATGGGGAAATCAGCCCCAGCATTTT
v_call: TRBV4-2; clone_size: NA; d_call: TRBD2; j_call: TRBJ2-7; cdr3_aa: CASSMTSGSWDEQYF; cdr3_nt: TGTGCCAGCAGCATGACTAGCGGGAGTTGGGACGAGCAGTACTTC
v_call: TRBV5-6; clone_size: NA; d_call: TRBD1; j_call: TRBJ1-1; cdr3_aa: CASIRTGGGTEAFF; cdr3_nt: TGTGCCAGCATCAGGACAGGGGGAGGGACTGAAGCTTTCTTT
v_call: TRBV24-1; clone_size: few; d_call: TRBD1; j_call: TRBJ2-3; cdr3_aa: CATSGAGGFTDTQYF; cdr3_nt: TGTGCCACCAGTGGGGCAGGGGGCTTCACAGATACGCAGTATTTT
v_call: TRBV2; clone_size: NA; d_call: NA; j_call: TRBJ1-5; cdr3_aa: CASSEGIEPQHF; cdr3_nt: TGTGCCAGCAGTGAAGGGATCGAGCCCCAGCATTTT
v_call: TRBV9; clone_size: NA; d_call: NA; j_call: TRBJ1-6; cdr3_aa: CASSSYSGLNSPLHF; cdr3_nt: TGTGCCAGCAGCTCCTATTCCGGACTTAATTCACCCCTCCACTTT
v_call: TRBV13; clone_size: NA; d_call: NA; j_call: TRBJ2-3; cdr3_aa: CASSSRSFRAQYF; cdr3_nt: TGTGCCAGCAGCTCGAGGTCCTTTAGGGCGCAGTATTTT
v_call: TRBV9; clone_size: NA; d_call: NA; j_call: TRBJ2-2; cdr3_aa: CASTAQGNTGELFF; cdr3_nt: TGTGCCAGCACCGCACAGGGGAACACCGGGGAGCTGTTTTTT
v_call: TRBV6-5; clone_size: NA; d_call: NA; j_call: TRBJ1-3; cdr3_aa: CASSYGRRAGNTIYF; cdr3_nt: TGTGCCAGCAGCTACGGCCGTCGGGCTGGAAACACCATATATTTT
v_call: TRBV14; clone_size: NA; d_call: NA; j_call: TRBJ1-2; cdr3_aa: CASSQERTGSKGYTF; cdr3_nt: TGTGCCAGCAGCCAAGAGAGAACAGGGTCGAAAGGCTACACCTTC